These 14 T cell receptor beta chains were all obtained from the same sample, sequenced in a study of blood T cells in healthy people across ages. A sample-barcoded 5' primer and a J-beta primer mix were used in a second PCR of roughly 6 to 11 cycles. A single record per CDR3 protein comes from TCRdb applying MiXCR to the 5' RACE reads. In the table there are approximately 780,000 distinct CDR3 sequences, approximately 24% of which are singletons. These data were also filed under a second study, of T cells of mothers and their children.

Sequenced: blood. The receptors here all came from a boy younger than 18 in good health.

This clonotype was detected only once. In nucleotides, the CDR3 is TGTGCCAGCACCTTTTGGGACACCTCCTACGAGCAGTACTTC. It translates to CASTFWDTSYEQYF. V usage is TRBV7-2 and J usage is TRBJ2-7; a weak D match, TRBD1 (6 bases). V was clipped by 7 bases and J by 0 bases, with 13 bases between them. Germline-derived CDR1 and CDR2 are SGHTA and FQGNSA. CDR3 size: 14 residues.

The gene calls are TRBV20-1 and TRBJ1-1, with TRBD1 matching over 10 bases. The germline CDR1 and CDR2 sequences are DFQATT and SNEGSKA (reference sequence). V gave up 4 bases and J gave up 9 bases; unmatched junction bases: 11. The CDR3 runs 14 residues. CDR3 region: CSATPGTGASQAFF. As DNA, the CDR3 is TGCAGTGCTACTCCCGGGACAGGGGCATCTCAAGCTTTCTTT.

The chain links TRBV30 to TRBJ1-3; no firm D call. CDR1 and CDR2 (germline): GTSNPN, SVGIG (reference sequence). This CDR3 contains 16 residues. V lost 0 bases and J lost 0, with 12 bases in between. CDR3 region: CAWSVAWQTSGNTIYF. In DNA form, the CDR3 reads TGTGCCTGGAGTGTAGCCTGGCAAACCTCTGGAAACACCATATATTTT. Supplemented by reference TRBV30 and TRBJ1-3, the full variable domain reads SQTIHQWPATLVQPVGSPLSLECTVEGTSNPNLYWYRQAAGRGLQLLFYSVGIGQISSEVPQNLSASRPQDRQFILSSKKLLLSDSGFYLCAWSVAWQTSGNTIYFGEGSWLTVV.

V and J are TRBV7-8 and TRBJ1-1; D is unresolved. Per the germline V gene, CDR1 is SGHVS and CDR2 is FQNEAQ. This CDR3 spans 15 amino acids. V was clipped by 0 bases and J by 0 bases, with 8 bases between them. CDR3 in DNA: TGTGCCAGCAGCTTAGCGTGGGTTATGAACACTGAAGCTTTCTTT. Translation: CASSLAWVMNTEAFF.

This clonotype appeared a single time. V usage is TRBV27 and J usage is TRBJ2-7, with D perhaps TRBD1 or TRBD2 (5 bases each). The CDR3 extends over 15 amino acids. Trimming shortened V by 5 bases and J by 7 bases, and 21 bases separated the two germline ends. CDR1 is MNHEY, CDR2 SMNVEV, per germline (reference sequence). The CDR3 reads CASSPRDARMGEQYF. For the CDR3, the DNA is TGTGCCAGCAGTCCACGGGACGCACGAATGGGGGAGCAGTACTTC.

V and J are TRBV20-1 and TRBJ1-4, with 9 bases lining up with TRBD1. Germline V gene data show CDR1 as DFQATT and CDR2 as SNEGSKA (reference sequence). CDR3 length: 15 amino acids. J gave up 13 bases and V 0 bases, and 12 bases lay outside the gene matches. This chain's CDR3 is CSARDQRQGERRLFF. DNA of the CDR3: TGCAGTGCTAGAGATCAGCGACAGGGGGAACGGAGACTGTTTTTT.

This clonotype was picked up a small number of times. The chain joins TRBV28 to TRBJ2-6; D might be TRBD2 (5 bases). V was shortened by 8 bases and J by 0 bases, with 17 bases between the two germline ends. CDR1 MDHEN and CDR2 SYDVKM come from the germline V gene. The CDR3 totals 17 residues. CDR3 residues: CASRKAGLSSGANVLTF. The CDR3 nucleotides are TGTGCCAGCCGAAAGGCGGGTTTAAGCTCTGGGGCCAACGTCCTGACTTTC.

The J gene is TRBJ1-2, the V gene TRBV5-1; D call uncertain. V was shortened by 4 bases and J by 4 bases, with 14 bases between the two germline ends. This CDR3 has 14 residues. CDR1 SGHRS and CDR2 YFSETQ come from the germline V gene. DNA for the CDR3: TGCGCCAGCAGCCCGGAGGGCCGGACCTATGGCTACACCTTC. The encoded protein is CASSPEGRTYGYTF.

The chain carries TRBV6-2 or TRBV6-3 and TRBJ2-1; perhaps TRBD1 as D (5 bases). Trimming took 6 bases from V and 0 from J, leaving 12 bases between them. The CDR3 is made up of 15 amino acids. The germline V gene has CDR1 MNHEY and CDR2 SVGEGT. CDR3 amino acids: CASSHGDSSYNEQFF. In nucleotides, the CDR3 is TGTGCCAGCAGCCACGGCGACAGCTCCTACAATGAGCAGTTCTTC.

The sample holds a few counts of this clonotype. This rearrangement joins TRBV5-1 to TRBJ2-4; 7 nucleotides match TRBD2. The CDR3 runs 16 residues. With V trimmed by 0 bases and J by 1 base, 4 bases remained unmatched. The germline gives CDR1 SGHRS, CDR2 YFSETQ. The CDR3 nucleotides are TGCGCCAGCAGCTTGGGGCGGGGGACGGCCAAAAACATTCAGTACTTC. This sequence encodes CASSLGRGTAKNIQYF.

The V and J genes are TRBV9 and TRBJ1-2; TRBD1 might be the D (6 bases). This CDR3 is 13 amino acids long. The germline V gene encodes CDR1 SGDLS and CDR2 YYNGEE. The V end was cut by 5 bases, the J end by 8 bases, with 16 bases between. The CDR3 reads CASSLGGADGYTF. CDR3 nucleotides: TGTGCCAGCAGTCTGGGGGGGGCTGACGGCTACACCTTC.

The chain has TRBV12-3 or TRBV12-4 and TRBJ1-2; no clear D. The germline V and J ends were trimmed by 2 bases and 5 bases, with 3 bases remaining between them. The CDR3 is 11 amino acids. The CDR3 loop is CASSLWYGYTF. The CDR3 coding sequence is TGTGCCAGCAGTTTATGGTATGGCTACACCTTC.

The chain has TRBV6-6 and TRBJ1-1; 9 nucleotides align to TRBD1. CDR3 length: 13 residues. The germline V gene encodes CDR1 MNHNY and CDR2 SVGAGI (reference sequence). V lost 6 bases and J lost 7; bases outside the gene matches: 6. The CDR3 DNA reads TGTGCCAGCAGACCGGGACAGGGACGTGAAGCTTTCTTT. Translated, it gives CASRPGQGREAFF.

DNA for the CDR3: TGTGCCAGCAGCCCGTCGGGGCCGGATCAGCCCCAGCATTTT. It encodes CASSPSGPDQPQHF. The chain is built from TRBV3-1 and TRBJ1-5, with a weak D call TRBD1 (5 bases). The CDR3 covers 14 residues. V dropped 4 bases and J dropped 5 bases, with 12 bases sitting between them. The germline gives CDR1 LGHDT, CDR2 YNNKEL (reference sequence). The full variable domain, completed using reference TRBV3-1 and TRBJ1-5, is DTAVSQTPKYLVTQMGNDKSIKCEQNLGHDTMYWYKQDSKKFLKIMFSYNNKELIINETVPNRFSPKSPDKAHLNLHINSLELGDSAVYFCASSPSGPDQPQHFGDGTRLSIL.